This TCR beta chain was observed in a study of blood T cell repertoires in COVID-19. This clone has a handful of counts. Clones were sequenced by immunoSEQ multiplex PCR, and TCRdb holds only the in-frame ones, with some missing. The sample carries more than 60,000 clones, over 65% recorded once. This receptor was identified in a human donor with acute or convalescent COVID-19. The donor label of this sample is uncertain. The sequenced material came from peripheral blood.

CDR3 protein: CASSSGAHYGYTF. The DNA of the CDR3 is TGTGCCAGCAGTTCAGGGGCGCACTATGGCTACACCTTC. The rearrangement links TRBV28 to TRBJ1-2; tentatively, D is TRBD1 (6 bases). From germline, CDR1 is MDHEN and CDR2 SYDVKM. The V and J ends lost 4 bases and 3 bases respectively, with 9 bases between them. There are 13 residues in the CDR3.